This TCR beta chain derives from a study of blood T cell repertoires in COVID-19. Turning to the study itself: The origin of the acute and convalescent COVID-19 samples was the United States, Italy and Spain.

TCRdb's table, derived via immunoSEQ multiplex PCR, lists solely in-frame clones and lacks some. Here the sample spans approximately 160,000 clones, about 81% being singletons. With 2 bases removed from V and 2 bases from J, the gap between germline ends came to 11 bases. CDR1 and CDR2 from the germline V gene are ENHRY and SYGVKD. This CDR3 has 15 residues. The sequencing sample was made of peripheral blood. The sequence came from a human donor in a cohort sampled during active COVID-19. The chain joins TRBV10-3 to TRBJ2-3; D gene ambiguous. CDR3 loop: CAISEGRSYTDTQYF. The CDR3 coding sequence is TGTGCCATCAGTGAGGGCAGATCGTACACAGATACGCAGTATTTT.